These T cell receptor beta chains were read from a single sample in a study of prognosis after radiotherapy for stage I lung cancer. MiXCR, applied by TCRdb to the multiplex PCR reads, yields one record per CDR3 protein. The data contain 9,500 to 15,000 distinct CDR3 sequences, 50% to 65% of them seen just once; the ten biggest clones take up under 25%. Sequencing was performed on PBMCs, taken before or after stereotactic body radiation therapy (not recorded which). These receptors came from a donor over 45 with non-small cell lung cancer. The CDR3 runs from the conserved cysteine through the conserved F or W. A D gene is named only where the DNA matches it firmly. For some rows the clone size is stated as once, few or many, or as a class when expanded; others skip it.

j_gene,d_gene,abundance,v_gene,CDR3aa,CDR3nt
TRBJ2-2,TRBD2,medium-sized,TRBV11-2,CASSFAGVTGELFF,TGTGCCAGCAGCTTTGCGGGAGTCACCGGGGAGCTGTTTTTT
TRBJ2-7,TRBD2,NA,TRBV7-3,CASNGGGVYEQYF,TGTGCCAGCAATGGCGGGGGGGTCTACGAGCAGTACTTC
TRBJ2-5,TRBD2,many,TRBV6-1,CASSPYVAGEQETQYF,TGTGCCAGCAGTCCTTACGTGGCGGGAGAACAAGAGACCCAGTACTTC
TRBJ1-1,NA,NA,TRBV20-1,CSARDGGRGYTEAFF,TGCAGTGCTAGGGATGGGGGGCGCGGGTACACTGAAGCTTTCTTT
TRBJ2-6,NA,once,TRBV19,CASRVSGANVLTF,TGTGCCAGTAGGGTATCTGGGGCCAACGTCCTGACTTTC
TRBJ2-7,NA,NA,TRBV2,CASRKQVAAYEQYF,TGTGCCAGCAGAAAACAGGTGGCCGCGTACGAGCAGTACTTC
TRBJ2-3,TRBD2,once,TRBV4-1,CVSSQWGGFGTDTQYF,TGCGTCAGCAGCCAATGGGGGGGATTCGGTACAGATACGCAGTATTTT
TRBJ1-2,TRBD1,NA,TRBV6-2/TRBV6-3,CASSDQTGGANYGYTF,TGTGCCAGCAGTGATCAAACAGGGGGCGCTAACTATGGCTACACCTTC
TRBJ2-1,NA,once,TRBV6-1,CATGTASYNEQFF,TGTGCCACCGGGACTGCATCTTACAATGAGCAGTTCTTC
TRBJ2-7,TRBD1,NA,TRBV20-1,CSATQTGTLYEQYF,TGCAGTGCTACACAGACAGGGACCCTCTACGAGCAGTACTTC
TRBJ2-1,TRBD2,NA,TRBV7-9,CASSAGIAGVYNEQFF,TGTGCCAGCAGCGCGGGGATAGCGGGCGTATACAATGAGCAGTTCTTC
TRBJ2-2,NA,NA,TRBV2,CASTQTVTGELFF,TGTGCCAGCACCCAGACAGTTACCGGGGAGCTGTTTTTT
TRBJ2-1,NA,NA,TRBV6-5,CASSFRVEGVKNEQFF,TGTGCCAGCAGTTTCCGGGTAGAGGGAGTTAAAAATGAGCAGTTCTTC
TRBJ2-1,TRBD1,NA,TRBV6-5,CASSYDQWTGCDEQFF,TGTGCCAGCAGTTACGACCAATGGACAGGGTGTGATGAGCAGTTCTTC
TRBJ2-7,NA,NA,TRBV3-1,CASSLAGGSRDDQYF,TGTGCCAGCAGCCTCGCTGGTGGATCCCGGGACGATCAGTACTTC
TRBJ2-1,TRBD2,NA,TRBV20-1,CSQPGLSNEQFF,TGCAGTCAACCGGGACTAAGCAATGAGCAGTTCTTC
TRBJ2-7,NA,few,TRBV29-1,CSVSGTSSYEHYF,TGCAGCGTTTCGGGAACGAGCTCCTACGAGCATTACTTC
TRBJ2-1,NA,medium-sized,TRBV2,CASSERGASSSEQFF,TGTGCCAGCAGTGAGAGGGGGGCGTCAAGTAGTGAGCAGTTCTTC
TRBJ2-2,TRBD2,NA,TRBV10-2,CASNILAGGHTGDLFF,TGCGCCAGCAATATACTAGCGGGAGGACACACTGGGGATCTGTTTTTT
TRBJ2-7,NA,once,TRBV6-2/TRBV6-3,CASSYGQTYEQYF,TGTGCCAGCAGTTATGGACAGACCTACGAGCAGTACTTC
TRBJ2-2,NA,medium-sized,TRBV6-8,CASMQGAVGYTGELFF,TGTGCCAGCATGCAAGGGGCTGTGGGTTACACCGGGGAGCTGTTTTTT
TRBJ2-3,NA,many,TRBV20-1,CSARDERGPDTQYF,TGCAGTGCTAGAGATGAACGGGGGCCAGATACGCAGTATTTT
TRBJ1-3,TRBD1,NA,TRBV11-2,CASSPLGQATGTIYF,TGTGCCAGCAGCCCATTGGGACAGGCGACTGGCACCATATATTTT
TRBJ1-2,TRBD1,NA,TRBV2,CASRGQGAYGYTF,TGTGCCAGCAGAGGACAGGGGGCGTATGGCTACACCTTC
TRBJ2-1,TRBD2,many,TRBV18,CASSPGAGAGNEQFF,TGTGCCAGCTCACCTGGGGCGGGAGCTGGGAATGAGCAGTTCTTC
TRBJ1-2,NA,NA,TRBV20-1,CSARDFQGPYGYTF,TGCAGTGCTAGAGATTTTCAGGGCCCCTATGGCTACACCTTC